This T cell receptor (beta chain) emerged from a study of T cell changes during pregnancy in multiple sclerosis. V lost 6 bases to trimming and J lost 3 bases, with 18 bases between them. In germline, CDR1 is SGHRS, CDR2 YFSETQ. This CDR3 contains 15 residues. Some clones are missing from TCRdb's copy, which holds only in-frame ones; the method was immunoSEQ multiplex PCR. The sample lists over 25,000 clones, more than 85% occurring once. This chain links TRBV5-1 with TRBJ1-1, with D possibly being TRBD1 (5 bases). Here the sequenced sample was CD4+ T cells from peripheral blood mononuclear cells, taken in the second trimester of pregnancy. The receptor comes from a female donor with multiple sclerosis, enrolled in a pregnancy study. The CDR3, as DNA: TGCGCCAGCAAGGGGCGGGGAATAGGAGACACTGAAGCTTTCTTT. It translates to CASKGRGIGDTEAFF.